One TCR beta chain is described in this entry. The CDR3 contains 16 residues. The entry originates in a study of control samples from healthy donors and cancer patients. Clones were sequenced by immunoSEQ multiplex PCR, and TCRdb holds only the in-frame ones, with some missing. The sample contains fewer than 15,000 clones, about four fifths of which appear only once. The sample comprised formalin-fixed, paraffin-embedded tissue. The V call is TRBV21-1, the J call TRBJ2-7. TRBV21-1 is classified as a pseudogene. This sequence was found in a male donor with melanoma. The CDR3 here is CASSGRVDRSAYEQYF. CDR3 in DNA: TGTGCCAGCAGCGGAAGGGTGGACCGGAGCGCCTACGAGCAGTACTTC.